This T cell receptor beta chain is from a study of CD8 T cells in Susac syndrome. After extraction with the RNeasy kit, 0.5 to 1 ug of the RNA was reverse transcribed using random hexamers. TCRdb processed the immunoSEQ multiplex PCR reads anew with MiXCR; each CDR3 protein has one entry. The sample consists of fewer than 85,000 distinct CDR3 sequences, roughly 95% of them appearing once. With 5 bases clipped from V and 10 bases from J, the junction kept 6 bases outside the gene matches. Germline assignment: CDR1 SEHNR and CDR2 FQNEAQ (reference sequence). This CDR3 is built from 12 residues. Sequenced sample: CD8+ T cells from PBMCs. V and J are TRBV7-9 and TRBJ1-2, with 8 bases matching TRBD1. This receptor was identified in a human donor with Susac syndrome. CDR3: CASSGRGLDYTF. The DNA of the CDR3 is TGTGCCAGCAGCGGCAGGGGGCTCGACTACACCTTC.